Included here is one T cell receptor beta chain sequence, with context. Antigen: not known. This sample is part of a study of monozygotic twins with cystic fibrosis. The germline CDR1 and CDR2 sequences are GTSNPN and SVGIG (reference sequence). Trimming removed 3 bases at V and 4 bases at J, with 15 bases between. The CDR3 covers 14 residues. Sequencing was performed with immunoSEQ multiplex PCR; in TCRdb, only in-frame clones are kept and a portion is missing. The profile shows around 34,000 clones, roughly nine tenths of them singletons. Study-wide findings and caveats: Low clonality (median about 0.0095) suggested a mostly naive repertoire. In 13 of 16 pairs, V gene usage was closest to the co-twin's. No link emerged between shared CDR3 counts and age, concordance or severity.

The chain couples TRBV30 to TRBJ1-1; D ambiguous. This sequence originates from a girl aged 2-10 years with cystic fibrosis. What was sequenced was blood. CDR3 coding DNA: TGTGCCTGGAGGGTCCTCAGGCGGGGCACTGAAGCTTTCTTT. Translated, it gives CAWRVLRRGTEAFF.